The entry that follows covers one T cell receptor beta chain sequence. Its target is not known. The data belong to a study of T cells in Graves' hyperthyroidism and ophthalmopathy. The germline V and J ends were trimmed by 3 bases and 1 base, with 9 bases remaining between them. This CDR3 has 14 residues. CDR1 and CDR2 from the germline V gene are SEHNR and FQNEAQ (reference sequence). The study's findings and limits: Most expanded thyroid clonotypes above 0.001 recurred in blood.

Researchers amplified the TCR beta CDR3 regions from RNA transcripts. First-round RT-PCR targeting the TCR CDR3 was performed with the HTBI primer set. One entry per CDR3 protein results from TCRdb running MiXCR on the multiplex PCR reads. The data show around 450,000 distinct CDR3 sequences, about 15% seen once. The chain joins TRBV7-9 to TRBJ2-5, with D tentatively TRBD1 (6 bases). The source material was blood. This TCR came from a woman between 18 and 29 years old with Graves' hyperthyroidism. Here the CDR3 reads CASSLQDSQETQYF. The CDR3 DNA sequence: TGTGCCAGCAGCTTGCAGGACAGCCAAGAGACCCAGTACTTC.